These T cell receptor beta chains were read from a single sample in a study of blood T cell repertoires in COVID-19. Profiling relied on immunoSEQ multiplex PCR, and the TCRdb table lists in-frame clones only, not all of them. This table has 150,000 to 200,000 clones, 85% to 90% appearing once. The sample comprised peripheral blood. All receptors come from a human donor in a cohort sampled during active COVID-19. Each CDR3 is given with its conserved first and last residue. Each record gives: V gene, clone size, J gene, CDR3 protein. Clone sizes are given selectively: once, few, many, or a class where the clone is expanded.

v_gene: TRBV6-5
abundance: -
j_gene: TRBJ1-1
CDR3aa: CASTLQGGAEAFF

v_gene: TRBV18
abundance: -
j_gene: TRBJ2-1
CDR3aa: CASSPPSLAGGNEQFF

v_gene: TRBV9
abundance: -
j_gene: TRBJ2-1
CDR3aa: CASSGGQSSYNEQFF

v_gene: TRBV15
abundance: once
j_gene: TRBJ1-4
CDR3aa: CATSRVVEEKLFF

v_gene: TRBV7-9
abundance: -
j_gene: TRBJ2-7
CDR3aa: CASSPGYRRGEGEQYF

v_gene: TRBV6-5
abundance: -
j_gene: TRBJ2-7
CDR3aa: CASSYSRDRGLEQYF

v_gene: TRBV10-3
abundance: once
j_gene: TRBJ2-2
CDR3aa: CATRGVDIGELFF

v_gene: TRBV21-1
abundance: -
j_gene: TRBJ1-2
CDR3aa: CASSKERGQSSYGYTF

v_gene: TRBV28
abundance: -
j_gene: TRBJ2-4
CDR3aa: CASSAPGSSNIQYF

v_gene: TRBV5-5
abundance: -
j_gene: TRBJ2-7
CDR3aa: CASSLDIEQYF

v_gene: TRBV25-1
abundance: -
j_gene: TRBJ2-7
CDR3aa: CASRSGTREQYF

v_gene: TRBV5-8
abundance: -
j_gene: TRBJ2-1
CDR3aa: CASSLTSGNEQFF

v_gene: TRBV7-2
abundance: -
j_gene: TRBJ1-5
CDR3aa: CASSLAREQPQHF

v_gene: TRBV3-1/TRBV3-2
abundance: -
j_gene: TRBJ2-5
CDR3aa: CASSLRQGGGRETQYF

v_gene: TRBV27
abundance: -
j_gene: TRBJ1-1
CDR3aa: CASSLFGEGAAFF

v_gene: TRBV5-4
abundance: -
j_gene: TRBJ2-5
CDR3aa: CASSPGAGGLETQYF

v_gene: TRBV5-1
abundance: -
j_gene: TRBJ2-5
CDR3aa: CASSPMPGQQETQYF